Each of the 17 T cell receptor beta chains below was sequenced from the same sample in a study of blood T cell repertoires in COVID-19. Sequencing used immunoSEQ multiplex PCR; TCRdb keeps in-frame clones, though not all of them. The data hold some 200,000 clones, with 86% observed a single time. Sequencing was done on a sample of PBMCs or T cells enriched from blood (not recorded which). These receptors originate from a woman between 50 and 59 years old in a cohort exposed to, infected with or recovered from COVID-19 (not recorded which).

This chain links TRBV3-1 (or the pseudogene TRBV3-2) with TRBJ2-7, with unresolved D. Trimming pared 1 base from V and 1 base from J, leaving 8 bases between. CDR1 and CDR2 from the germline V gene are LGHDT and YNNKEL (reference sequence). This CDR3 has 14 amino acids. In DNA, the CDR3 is TGTGCCAGCAGCCAAGTTTTGTATTCCTACGAGCAGTACTTC. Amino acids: CASSQVLYSYEQYF.

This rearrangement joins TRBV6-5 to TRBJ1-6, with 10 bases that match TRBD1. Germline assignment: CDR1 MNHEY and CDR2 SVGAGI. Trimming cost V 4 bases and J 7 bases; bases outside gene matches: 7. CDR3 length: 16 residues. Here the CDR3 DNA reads TGTGCCAGCAGTTCCTCGACAGGGGGCGGGAATTCACCCCTCCACTTT. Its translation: CASSSSTGGGNSPLHF.

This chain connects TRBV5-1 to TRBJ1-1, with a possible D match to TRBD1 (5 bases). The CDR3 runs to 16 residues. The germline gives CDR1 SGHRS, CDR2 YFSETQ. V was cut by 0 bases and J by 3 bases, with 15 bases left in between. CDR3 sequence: CASSLGRGGTDTEAFF. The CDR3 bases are TGCGCCAGCAGCTTGGGTAGGGGAGGTACGGACACTGAAGCTTTCTTT.

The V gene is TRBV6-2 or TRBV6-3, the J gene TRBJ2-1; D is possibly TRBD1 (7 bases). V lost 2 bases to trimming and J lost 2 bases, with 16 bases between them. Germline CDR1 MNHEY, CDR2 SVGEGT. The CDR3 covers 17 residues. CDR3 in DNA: TGTGCCAGCAGTTACGAAGTGGGCAGGGGGGCCTACAATGAGCAGTTCTTC. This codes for CASSYEVGRGAYNEQFF.

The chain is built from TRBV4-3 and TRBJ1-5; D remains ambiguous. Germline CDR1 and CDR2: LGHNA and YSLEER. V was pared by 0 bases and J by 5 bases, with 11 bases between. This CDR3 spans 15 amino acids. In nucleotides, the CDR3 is TGCGCCAGCAGCCAAGATACTGGGCCCGATCAGCCCCAGCATTTT. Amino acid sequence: CASSQDTGPDQPQHF.

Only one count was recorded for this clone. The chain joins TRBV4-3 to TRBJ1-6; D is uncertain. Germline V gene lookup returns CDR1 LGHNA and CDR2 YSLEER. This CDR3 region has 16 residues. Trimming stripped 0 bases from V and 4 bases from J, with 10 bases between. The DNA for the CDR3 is TGCGCCAGCAGCCAAGATGGAAGGACTTATAATTCACCCCTCCACTTT. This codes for CASSQDGRTYNSPLHF.

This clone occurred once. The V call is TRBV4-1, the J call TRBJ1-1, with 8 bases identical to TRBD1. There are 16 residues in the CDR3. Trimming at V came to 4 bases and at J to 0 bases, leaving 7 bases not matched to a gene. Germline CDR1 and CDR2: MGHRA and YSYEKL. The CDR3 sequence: CASSRTTGVVNTEAFF. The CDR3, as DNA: TGCGCCAGCAGCCGGACGACAGGGGTGGTGAACACTGAAGCTTTCTTT.

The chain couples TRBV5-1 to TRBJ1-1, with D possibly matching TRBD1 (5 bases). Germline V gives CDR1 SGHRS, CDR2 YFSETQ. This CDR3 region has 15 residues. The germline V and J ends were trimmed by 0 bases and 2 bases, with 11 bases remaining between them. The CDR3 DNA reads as TGCGCCAGCAGCTTGGTTTTGGGACTCAACACTGAAGCTTTCTTT. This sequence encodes CASSLVLGLNTEAFF.

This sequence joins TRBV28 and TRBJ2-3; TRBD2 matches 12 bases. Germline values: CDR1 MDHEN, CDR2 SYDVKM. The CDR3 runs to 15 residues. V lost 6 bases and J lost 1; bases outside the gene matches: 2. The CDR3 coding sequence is TGTGCCAGCAGCCCTAGCGGGAGGGGCACAGATACGCAGTATTTT. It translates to CASSPSGRGTDTQYF.

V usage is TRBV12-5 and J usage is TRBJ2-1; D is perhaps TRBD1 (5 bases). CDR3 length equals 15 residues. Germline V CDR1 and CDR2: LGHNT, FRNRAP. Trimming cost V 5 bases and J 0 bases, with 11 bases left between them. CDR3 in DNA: TGTGCTAGTGGTGACGACAGTGCCTCCTACAATGAGCAGTTCTTC. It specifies CASGDDSASYNEQFF.

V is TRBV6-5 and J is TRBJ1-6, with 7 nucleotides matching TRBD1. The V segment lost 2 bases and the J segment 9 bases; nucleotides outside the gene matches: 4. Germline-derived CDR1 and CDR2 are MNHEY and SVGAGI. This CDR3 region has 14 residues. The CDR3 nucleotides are TGTGCCAGCAGTTACGACAGGGACCCTTCACCCCTCCACTTT. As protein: CASSYDRDPSPLHF.

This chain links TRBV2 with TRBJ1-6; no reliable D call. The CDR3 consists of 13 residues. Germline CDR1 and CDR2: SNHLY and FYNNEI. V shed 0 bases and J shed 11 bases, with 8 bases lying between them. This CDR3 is CASSEARRTPLHF. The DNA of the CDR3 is TGTGCCAGCAGTGAAGCTCGGAGAACACCCCTCCACTTT.

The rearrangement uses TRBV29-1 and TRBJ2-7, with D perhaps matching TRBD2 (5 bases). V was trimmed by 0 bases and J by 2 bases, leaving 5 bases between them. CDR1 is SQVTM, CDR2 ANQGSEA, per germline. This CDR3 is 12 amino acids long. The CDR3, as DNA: TGCAGCGTTGAAGACGGGACCTACGAGCAGTACTTC. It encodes CSVEDGTYEQYF.

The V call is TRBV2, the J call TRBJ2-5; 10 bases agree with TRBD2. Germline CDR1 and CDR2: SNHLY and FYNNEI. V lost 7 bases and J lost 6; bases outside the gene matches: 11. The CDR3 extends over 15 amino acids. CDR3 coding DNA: TGTGCCAGCAATGTTCAAGCGGGGGGGCGAAAGACCCAGTACTTC. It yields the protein CASNVQAGGRKTQYF.

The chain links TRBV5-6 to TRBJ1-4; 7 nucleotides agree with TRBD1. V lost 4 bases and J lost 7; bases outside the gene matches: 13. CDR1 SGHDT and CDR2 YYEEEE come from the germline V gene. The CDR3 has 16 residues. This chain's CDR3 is CASSPGGEEFGEKLFF. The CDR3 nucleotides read TGTGCCAGCAGCCCAGGGGGAGAGGAGTTTGGTGAAAAACTGTTTTTT.

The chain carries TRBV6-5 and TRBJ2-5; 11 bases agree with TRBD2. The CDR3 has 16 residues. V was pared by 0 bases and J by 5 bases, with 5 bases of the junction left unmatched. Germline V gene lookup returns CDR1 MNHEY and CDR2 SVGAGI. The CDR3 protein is CASSYSSSGGAETQYF. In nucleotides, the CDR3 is TGTGCCAGCAGTTACTCGAGTAGCGGGGGGGCCGAGACCCAGTACTTC.

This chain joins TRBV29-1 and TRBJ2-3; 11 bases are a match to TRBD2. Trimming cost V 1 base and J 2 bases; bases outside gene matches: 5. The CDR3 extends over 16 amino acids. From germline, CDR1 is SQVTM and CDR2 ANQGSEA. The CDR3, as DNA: TGCAGCGTTGAAGGACTAGCGGGGAGCAACACAGATACGCAGTATTTT. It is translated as CSVEGLAGSNTDTQYF.